These 32 T cell receptor beta chains were all obtained from the same sample, sequenced in a study of human T cells and chemical hapten exposure. Time point described: patch test 2, 6 weeks after DPC sensitization. Treatment in this sample: therapeutic diphenylcyclopropenone sensitization with weekly scalp DPC. TCRdb used MiXCR to reprocess the RACE reads, holding one entry per CDR3 protein. The table has under 100,000 distinct CDR3 sequences, approximately 10% seen once. This material consisted of whole blood, taken in connection with sensitization to the hapten diphenylcyclopropenone (DPC). These receptors were collected from a woman between 35 and 50 years old with alopecia areata. Some clones in this sample may be carry-over from other donors' samples.

In DNA, the CDR3 is TGTGCCAGCAGCTTAGCCAAGGACAGTCCCTCCTACGAGCAGTACTTC. This codes for CASSLAKDSPSYEQYF. The V call is TRBV7-6, the J call TRBJ2-7; perhaps TRBD1 as D (6 bases). The CDR3 covers 16 residues. From germline, CDR1 is SGHVS and CDR2 FNYEAQ. V was clipped by 0 bases and J by 0 bases, with 12 bases between them.

CDR3: CATNTGGGSGANVLTF. DNA of the CDR3: TGTGCCACCAACACAGGGGGGGGCTCTGGGGCCAACGTCCTGACTTTC. The V and J genes are TRBV15 and TRBJ2-6; possible D gene TRBD1, 8 bases. Trimming took 7 bases from V and 0 from J, leaving 13 bases between them. This CDR3 has 16 residues. CDR1 is LNHNV and CDR2 is YYDKDF in the germline V gene (reference sequence). Combining the CDR3 with reference TRBV15 and TRBJ2-6 gives the whole variable domain DAMVIQNPRYQVTQFGKPVTLSCSQTLNHNVMYWYQQKSSQAPKLLFHYYDKDFNNEADTPDNFQSRRPNTSFCFLDIRSPGLGDTAMYLCATNTGGGSGANVLTFGAGSRLTVL.

The chain links TRBV6-4 to TRBJ2-1; D not resolved. The CDR3 runs to 11 residues. Germline V gene lookup returns CDR1 MRHNA and CDR2 SNTAGT. The V gene lost 7 bases and the J gene lost 11 bases, with 12 bases spanning the gap. CDR3 protein: CASNDPPKQFF. For the CDR3, the DNA is TGTGCCAGCAACGACCCTCCGAAGCAGTTCTTC.

Only a few counts were recorded for this clonotype. The chain carries TRBV18 and TRBJ1-6; D is perhaps TRBD1 (6 bases). Looked up from germline, CDR1 is KGHSH and CDR2 is LQKENI. The V end was cut by 3 bases, the J end by 7 bases, with 10 bases between. The CDR3 spans 14 residues. The CDR3 sequence: CASSPGGGNSPLHF. The CDR3 DNA reads TGTGCCAGCTCACCCGGAGGGGGGAATTCACCCCTCCACTTT. Using reference TRBV18 and TRBJ1-6 for the parts outside the CDR3, the full variable domain is NAGVMQNPRHLVRRRGQEARLRCSPMKGHSHVYWYRQLPEEGLKFMVYLQKENIIDESGMPKERFSAEFPKEGPSILRIQQVVRGDSAAYFCASSPGGGNSPLHFGNGTRLTVT.

A remark on this clonotype: The germline gene is not matched at one end of the junction; a read error may be the cause. The chain has TRBV6-2 or TRBV6-3 and TRBJ2-7; tentatively, D is TRBD2 (6 bases). The CDR3 is 15 residues long. CDR1 and CDR2 from the germline V gene are MNHEY and SVGEGT. The CDR3, as DNA: TGTGCCAGCAGTTACACCGGGACTGGGGCCTACGAGCGGTACTTC. Its protein is CASSYTGTGAYERYF.

This clonotype occurred a few times. The rearrangement uses TRBV12-3 or TRBV12-4 and TRBJ2-6; D is possibly TRBD1 (5 bases). The V gene lost 5 bases and the J gene lost 0 bases, with 14 bases spanning the gap. This CDR3 contains 17 residues. The CDR3: CASSPPTELSGANVLTF. DNA for the CDR3: TGTGCCAGCAGTCCCCCGACAGAACTCTCTGGGGCCAACGTCCTGACTTTC.

In this sample, this clonotype turned up many times. The chain uses TRBV7-9 and TRBJ1-4; no firm D call. Per the germline V gene, CDR1 is SEHNR and CDR2 is FQNEAQ (reference sequence). Trimming removed 7 bases from V and 7 bases from J, with 10 bases in between. The CDR3 covers 12 residues. The CDR3 loop reads CASTTIGEKLFF. CDR3 DNA: TGTGCCAGCACCACGATAGGTGAAAAACTGTTTTTT.

This clonotype was detected many times. V gene TRBV10-3 combines with J gene TRBJ2-2; D is uncertain. Germline lookup yields CDR1 ENHRY and CDR2 SYGVKD. The V end was cut by 3 bases, the J end by 6 bases, with 8 bases between. This CDR3 has 13 amino acids. CDR3 bases: TGTGCCATCAGTGAAATCGGGCCCGGGGAGCTGTTTTTT. Protein: CAISEIGPGELFF.

The V and J genes are TRBV2 and TRBJ1-1, with D unclear. Germline loops: CDR1 SNHLY, CDR2 FYNNEI. Trimming cost V 4 bases and J 0 bases, with 9 bases left between them. The CDR3 has 14 residues. The DNA of the CDR3 is TGTGCCAGCAGTGTGGAAGTGATGAACACTGAAGCTTTCTTT. Its protein product is CASSVEVMNTEAFF.

This clonotype was observed a few times. This rearrangement joins TRBV30 to TRBJ1-1, with 9 bases that match TRBD1. The length of the CDR3 is 16 residues. Trimming cost V 2 bases and J 11 bases; bases outside gene matches: 18. Germline assignment: CDR1 GTSNPN and CDR2 SVGIG (reference sequence). CDR3 DNA sequence: TGTGCCTGGAGTCTGATGTCCGGGACAGGGCTGGGTAAGGCTTTCTTT. This sequence encodes CAWSLMSGTGLGKAFF.

In its sample, this clonotype was seen many times. V and J are TRBV29-1 and TRBJ2-2, with unresolved D. Trimming left V 7 bases short and J 1 base short, with 13 bases between. The CDR3 covers 14 residues. Germline-derived CDR1 and CDR2 are SQVTM and ANQGSEA. CDR3 region: CSALGPGNTGELFF. Here the CDR3 DNA reads TGCAGCGCTTTGGGTCCCGGGAACACCGGGGAGCTGTTTTTT.

This clonotype was seen at least ten times. The chain is built from TRBV7-9 and TRBJ1-4, with D perhaps matching TRBD1 (5 bases). The CDR3 totals 18 residues. The germline V and J ends were trimmed by 2 bases and 2 bases, with 18 bases remaining between them. Germline V CDR1 and CDR2: SEHNR, FQNEAQ (reference sequence). In nucleotides, the CDR3 is TGTGCCAGCAGCTTAACGTCTCTCCTGGGGACGACTAATGAAAAACTGTTTTTT. It is translated as CASSLTSLLGTTNEKLFF.

There are many counts of this clonotype. The rearrangement links TRBV6-2 or TRBV6-3 to TRBJ2-3; D gene ambiguous. Trimming left V 2 bases short and J 0 bases short, with 12 bases between. Germline CDR1 reads MNHEY; CDR2 reads SVGEGT. This CDR3 has 16 residues. The CDR3, as DNA: TGTGCCAGCAGTTACATCAGCCGTCTTAGCACAGATACGCAGTATTTT. This codes for CASSYISRLSTDTQYF.

Ten or more counts support this clonotype. This chain uses TRBV14 with TRBJ2-5; 7 bases are shared with TRBD2. The V segment lost 3 bases and the J segment 7 bases; nucleotides outside the gene matches: 11. The germline gives CDR1 SGHDN, CDR2 FVKESK. There are 15 residues in the CDR3. The CDR3 sequence: CASSHATGGFGTQYF. The CDR3, as DNA: TGTGCCAGCAGCCACGCAACGGGAGGTTTTGGGACCCAGTACTTC.

Concerning this clonotype: The junction differs from germline at one of its ends, possibly a read error. The V and J genes are TRBV6-2 or TRBV6-3 and TRBJ2-7; a weak D match, TRBD2 (6 bases). Germline-derived CDR1 and CDR2 are MNHEY and SVGEGT. This CDR3 region has 15 residues. CDR3 DNA sequence: TGTGCCAGCAGTGCCCCGGGACTGGCCTCCCACGAGCAGTACTTC. Encoded protein: CASSAPGLASHEQYF.

This chain connects TRBV7-2 to TRBJ2-3; 8 nucleotides match TRBD2. Germline lookup yields CDR1 SGHTA and CDR2 FQGNSA. With V trimmed by 4 bases and J by 7 bases, 19 bases remained unmatched. The CDR3 length is 18 residues. CDR3 sequence reads: CASSSPRREEGVRHTQYF. The CDR3 nucleotides are TGTGCCAGCAGCTCCCCAAGGCGGGAGGAAGGGGTTCGGCATACGCAGTATTTT.

This clonotype occurred many times. In nucleotides, the CDR3 is TGCAGTGCTAGTGATAATAGAGCCTACGAGCAGTACTTC. Translating it yields CSASDNRAYEQYF. J is TRBJ2-7 and V is TRBV20-1; no reliable D call. The CDR3 loop spans 13 amino acids. Germline loops: CDR1 DFQATT, CDR2 SNEGSKA (reference sequence). Trimming took off 3 bases at V and 2 bases at J, with 11 bases between the two ends.

This sequence joins TRBV20-1 and TRBJ1-4; D is possibly TRBD1 (5 bases). CDR1 is DFQATT and CDR2 is SNEGSKA in the germline V gene (reference sequence). CDR3 length: 12 residues. Trimming removed 6 bases at V and 5 bases at J, with 10 bases between. The CDR3 sequence: CSAGRGNEKLFF. As DNA, the CDR3 is TGCAGTGCGGGGCGCGGCAATGAAAAACTGTTTTTT.

The chain links TRBV6-1 to TRBJ1-5; D is ambiguous. Germline lookup yields CDR1 MNHNS and CDR2 SASEGT. The CDR3 totals 16 residues. The germline V and J ends were trimmed by 3 bases and 0 bases, with 12 bases remaining between them. CDR3 protein: CASSDNSRPSNQPQHF. CDR3 sequence (DNA): TGTGCCAGCAGTGACAATTCCAGACCTAGCAATCAGCCCCAGCATTTT.

This clonotype was found many times. J is TRBJ1-6 and V is TRBV12-3 or TRBV12-4, with D perhaps TRBD1 (6 bases). Trimming removed 1 base at V and 0 bases at J, with 16 bases between. The CDR3 contains 19 residues. DNA for the CDR3: TGTGCCAGCAGTTTAGATACCGGGACACTGAGCTCCTATAATTCACCCCTCCACTTT. It yields the protein CASSLDTGTLSSYNSPLHF.

In its sample, this clonotype was seen many times. The chain carries TRBV12-3 or TRBV12-4 and TRBJ1-5, with a weak D call TRBD1 (6 bases). The CDR3 contains 15 residues. V was cut by 2 bases and J by 7 bases, with 15 bases left in between. The CDR3 nucleotides read TGTGCCAGCAGTTTAAGTAACAGGGCTGACCAGCCCCAGCATTTT. This gives the protein CASSLSNRADQPQHF.

This clonotype was counted ten times or more. The rearrangement joins TRBV3-1 to TRBJ2-6; tentatively, D is TRBD1 (5 bases). This CDR3 contains 11 residues. V dropped 5 bases and J dropped 13 bases, with 9 bases sitting between them. Germline values: CDR1 LGHDT, CDR2 YNNKEL (reference sequence). The CDR3 DNA is TGTGCCAGCAGCTTCCAGGGTGTCCTGACTTTC. This codes for CASSFQGVLTF.

The chain links TRBV12-3 or TRBV12-4 to TRBJ2-4; 9 nucleotides line up with TRBD2. The CDR3 loop spans 15 amino acids. J was trimmed by 3 bases and V by 8 bases; bases with no gene match: 8. This chain's CDR3 is CASGIAGVGKNIQYF. The DNA for the CDR3 is TGTGCCAGCGGGATAGCGGGAGTTGGCAAAAACATTCAGTACTTC.

The rearrangement links TRBV10-2 to TRBJ2-7, with D unresolved. Germline CDR1 reads WSHSY; CDR2 reads SAAADI. V lost 0 bases to trimming and J lost 3 bases, with 3 bases between them. The CDR3 contains 12 residues. CDR3 nucleotides: TGCGCCAGCAGTGAGTCGATCTACGAGCAGTACTTC. It translates to CASSESIYEQYF.

This clonotype was found a few times. V gene TRBV7-8 combines with J gene TRBJ2-7; D is uncertain. In germline, CDR1 is SGHVS, CDR2 FQNEAQ. With 1 base removed from V and 0 bases from J, the gap between germline ends came to 4 bases. The CDR3 extends over 13 amino acids. In nucleotides, the CDR3 is TGTGCCAGCAGCTTAGGGGTCTCCTACGAGCAGTACTTC. It specifies CASSLGVSYEQYF.

This clonotype was detected many times. V gene TRBV27 combines with J gene TRBJ2-1; D perhaps matches TRBD1 (5 bases). This CDR3 has 14 residues. Per germline, CDR1 MNHEY and CDR2 SMNVEV (reference sequence). Trimming removed 7 bases from V and 4 bases from J, with 14 bases in between. As DNA, the CDR3 is TGTGCCAGCACCAGGACATTCGGGTACAATGAGCAGTTCTTC. Translated: CASTRTFGYNEQFF.

This chain uses TRBV6-5 with TRBJ1-1; D gene uncertain. The V gene's germline CDR1 is MNHEY and CDR2 SVGAGI. The length of the CDR3 is 15 residues. The V and J ends lost 3 bases and 1 base respectively, with 12 bases between them. The CDR3 region has the DNA TGTGCCAGCAGTTATTCGAATGTAGAGAACACTGAAGCTTTCTTT. Translation: CASSYSNVENTEAFF.

The chain has TRBV12-5 and TRBJ1-2, with D uncertain. Germline V CDR1 and CDR2: LGHNT, FRNRAP. The CDR3 has 12 amino acids. Trimming shortened V by 7 bases and J by 7 bases, and 13 bases separated the two germline ends. DNA for the CDR3: TGTGCTAGTGCTTGGGCAGGCGGTGGCTACACCTTC. The encoded protein is CASAWAGGGYTF.

The genes are TRBV6-2 or TRBV6-3 and TRBJ2-5; D is perhaps TRBD1 (6 bases). V was trimmed by 6 bases and J by 2 bases, leaving 10 bases between them. This CDR3 contains 13 residues. The germline V gene encodes CDR1 MNHEY and CDR2 SVGEGT. CDR3 sequence reads: CASREDSQETQYF. The CDR3 nucleotides read TGTGCCAGCAGGGAGGACAGTCAAGAGACCCAGTACTTC.

This clonotype was seen more than once but under ten times. J is TRBJ2-2 and V is TRBV3-1, with D perhaps matching TRBD1 (6 bases). The CDR3 covers 17 residues. The germline gives CDR1 LGHDT, CDR2 YNNKEL (reference sequence). Trimming shortened V by 3 bases and J by 3 bases, and 17 bases separated the two germline ends. Here the CDR3 DNA reads TGTGCCAGCAGCCACGAGGTTAAAACAGGGCACACCGGGGAGCTGTTTTTT. It yields the protein CASSHEVKTGHTGELFF.

This clonotype was seen repeatedly, ten times or more. The rearrangement joins TRBV29-1 to TRBJ2-7, with 7 nucleotides matching TRBD1. This CDR3 has 12 residues. Germline V gives CDR1 SQVTM, CDR2 ANQGSEA. V was clipped by 5 bases and J by 2 bases; unmatched bases: 3. This CDR3 is CSVTGAPYEQYF. CDR3 bases: TGCAGCGTTACAGGGGCCCCCTACGAGCAGTACTTC.

V and J are TRBV7-2 and TRBJ2-1; the D is unclear. This CDR3 has 12 amino acids. V was pared by 2 bases and J by 9 bases, with 8 bases between. Germline loops: CDR1 SGHTA, CDR2 FQGNSA. The CDR3 DNA follows: TGTGCCAGCAGCTTAACGCCGGTTGAGCAGTTCTTC. The encoded protein is CASSLTPVEQFF.